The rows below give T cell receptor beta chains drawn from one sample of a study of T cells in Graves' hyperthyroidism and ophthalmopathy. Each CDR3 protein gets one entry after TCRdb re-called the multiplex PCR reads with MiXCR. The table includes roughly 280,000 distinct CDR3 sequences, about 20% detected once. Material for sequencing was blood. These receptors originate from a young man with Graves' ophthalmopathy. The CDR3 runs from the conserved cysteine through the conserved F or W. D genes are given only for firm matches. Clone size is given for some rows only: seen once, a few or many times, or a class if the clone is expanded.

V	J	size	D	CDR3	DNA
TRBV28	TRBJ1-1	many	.	CASRFMNTEAFF	TGTGCCAGCAGGTTCATGAACACTGAAGCTTTCTTT
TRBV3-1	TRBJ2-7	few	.	CASSRPYPGEQYF	TGTGCCAGCAGCCGACCTTACCCGGGGGAGCAGTACTTC
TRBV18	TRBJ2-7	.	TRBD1	CTSSPLPGPDRVKNEQYF	TGTACCAGCTCACCGTTGCCCGGGCCGGACAGGGTTAAGAACGAGCAGTACTTC
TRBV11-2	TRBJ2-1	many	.	CASSLARRVNEQFF	TGTGCCAGCAGCTTAGCTAGGCGGGTCAATGAGCAGTTCTTC
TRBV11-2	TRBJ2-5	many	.	CASSFPDGTQYF	TGTGCCAGCAGCTTCCCGGATGGGACCCAGTACTTC
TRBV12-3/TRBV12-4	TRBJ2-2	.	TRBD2	CASKGLAGGMNTGELFF	TGTGCCAGCAAAGGTCTAGCGGGAGGGATGAACACCGGGGAGCTGTTTTTT
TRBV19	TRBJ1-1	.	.	CASSTGTNTEAFF	TGTGCCAGTAGTACAGGCACGAACACTGAAGCTTTCTTT
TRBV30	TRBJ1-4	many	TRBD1	CAFGQDDEKLFF	TGTGCCTTCGGACAGGATGATGAAAAACTGTTTTTT
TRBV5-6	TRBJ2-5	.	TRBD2	CASSPGRGREETQYF	TGTGCCAGCAGCCCGGGACGGGGGAGGGAAGAGACCCAGTACTTC
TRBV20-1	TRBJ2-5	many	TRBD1	CSARDLTGGDETQYF	TGCAGTGCTAGAGATCTTACAGGGGGCGACGAGACCCAGTACTTC
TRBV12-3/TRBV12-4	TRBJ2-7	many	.	CASSLPPLYEQYF	TGTGCCAGCAGTTTACCTCCCTTGTACGAGCAGTACTTC
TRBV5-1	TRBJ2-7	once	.	CASSFGFYEQYF	TGCGCCAGCAGCTTTGGTTTCTACGAGCAGTACTTC
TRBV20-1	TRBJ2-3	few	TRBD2	CSATTGTSADTQYF	TGCAGTGCTACTACCGGGACTAGCGCCGATACGCAGTATTTT
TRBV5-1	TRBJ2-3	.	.	CASSLGHSDTQYF	TGCGCCAGCAGCTTGGGACACTCAGATACGCAGTATTTT
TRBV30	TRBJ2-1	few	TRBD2	CAWSTYGGGNRAFF	TGTGCCTGGAGTACCTACGGGGGGGGAAACAGGGCGTTCTTC